Given below is one TCR beta chain in context. J gave up 4 bases and V 2 bases, and 3 bases lay outside the gene matches. Germline loops: CDR1 MNHEY, CDR2 SVGAGI. The CDR3 runs 15 residues. The sample comes from a study of blood T cell repertoires in COVID-19. The data were produced by immunoSEQ multiplex PCR, yet TCRdb's version contains in-frame clones alone and is incomplete. The table lists some 150,000 clones, 80% to 85% of them singletons, with under 7% in the top ten. The V call is TRBV6-5, the J call TRBJ2-2; 8 bases are shared with TRBD2. The TCR sequence derives from a woman in her 50s who had been exposed to COVID-19. Sequences were obtained from PBMCs or T cells enriched from blood (not recorded which). Written as DNA, the CDR3 is TGTGCCAGCAGTTACACTAGCGGTGCCACCGGGGAGCTGTTTTTT. Amino acid sequence: CASSYTSGATGELFF.